This T cell receptor (beta chain) comes out of a study of identical twins. General study results and limits: Diverse VJ usage suggested most zero-insertion clonotypes were not invariant T cells.

TCRdb fed the 5' RACE reads into MiXCR, producing one record per CDR3 protein. The sample gives 400,000 to 550,000 distinct CDR3 sequences, 20% to 25% of which show up once; about 2.9% is in the top ten. Note on this clonotype: Its antigen remains unknown.

Germline loops: CDR1 SGHRS, CDR2 YFSETQ. This CDR3 region has 16 residues. V dropped 2 bases and J dropped 0 bases, with 14 bases sitting between them. This sample was also put to use in a study of T cells expressing NK-cell markers. That paper notes: Seven of the eight sequenced donors were HCMV-seropositive; one was seronegative. Whether expanded NKG2C+ T cell clones were HCMV-specific remained unclear.

This TCR derives from a woman between 18 and 29 years old in good health. This sequence joins TRBV5-1 and TRBJ1-1; TRBD1 might be the D (5 bases). The sequencing input was CD4+ T cells sorted from blood. DNA of the CDR3: TGCGCCAGCAGCTTTGACAGTTCGAGGATGAACACTGAAGCTTTCTTT. Translated, it gives CASSFDSSRMNTEAFF.